This TCR beta chain was found in a study of blood T cell repertoires in COVID-19. Study in general: Samples representing acute and convalescent COVID-19 were sourced from the United States, Italy and Spain. T cells, B-cell-depleted T cells, or PBMCs provided the cDNA or gDNA that served as material.

This clone was picked up one time. Per the authors' pipeline: From reference gene primer amplification, estimates of nucleated cell counts were derived. Repertoires were generated with immunoSEQ multiplex PCR, while TCRdb's copy carries only in-frame clones and drops some. That table supplies the V and J calls and clone size; D and trimming were determined from the DNA. The repertoire has some 220,000 clones, roughly 85% of them found once; the top ten carry 2.9%. The specimen was peripheral blood. The TCR originated in a man in his fifties who had recovered from COVID-19.

The CDR3 loop reads CASRLYRDSGNTIYF. The CDR3 DNA follows: TGTGCCAGCAGACTATACAGGGACTCTGGAAACACCATATATTTT. The genes are TRBV28 and TRBJ1-3; tentatively, D is TRBD1 (6 bases). Germline V CDR1 and CDR2: MDHEN, SYDVKM. This CDR3 has 15 residues. V lost 6 bases and J lost 0, with 12 bases in between.